The 31 T cell receptor beta chains given below trace back to one sample, sequenced in a study of spatial heterogeneity in lung cancer. Time point given: blood at routine non-recurrence follow-up after resection. TCRdb re-called the 5' RACE reads with MiXCR, one entry per CDR3 protein. The table shows 50,000 or so distinct CDR3 sequences, with 12% occurring only once. This material consisted of PBMCs, taken at follow-up. The receptors originated from a male donor with early-stage non-small cell lung cancer.

This clonotype was observed at least ten times. V is TRBV18 and J is TRBJ1-1; D gene uncertain. The CDR3 loop spans 13 amino acids. CDR1 KGHSH and CDR2 LQKENI come from the germline V gene. The germline V and J ends were trimmed by 3 bases and 2 bases, with 7 bases remaining between them. The CDR3 region has the DNA TGTGCCAGCTCACCGCAGACTAACACTGAAGCTTTCTTT. Translation gives CASSPQTNTEAFF.

This clonotype was detected ten times or more. The CDR3 coding sequence is TGTGCCTGGAGCCGGGGGGGATCTTACGAGCAGTACTTC. This sequence encodes CAWSRGGSYEQYF. This chain uses TRBV30 with TRBJ2-7; 8 bases align to TRBD2. The CDR3 spans 13 residues. Per germline, CDR1 GTSNPN and CDR2 SVGIG (reference sequence). J gave up 4 bases and V 3 bases, and 5 bases lay outside the gene matches.

This chain joins TRBV5-1 and TRBJ2-5, with D unresolved. This CDR3 region has 14 residues. V lost 7 bases and J lost 4, with 17 bases in between. The germline CDR1 and CDR2 sequences are SGHRS and YFSETQ. DNA for the CDR3: TGCGCCAGCGCGACGGCTCCGGGTCGAGAGACCCAGTACTTC. It codes for CASATAPGRETQYF.

This sequence joins TRBV6-5 and TRBJ2-5, with D possibly TRBD2 on 6 matching bases. The CDR3 totals 15 residues. Deletions cut 0 bases from V and 4 bases from J, with 12 bases between. CDR1 MNHEY and CDR2 SVGAGI come from the germline V gene. As DNA, the CDR3 is TGTGCCAGCAGTTACTCTGCGGGATCCCCAGAGACCCAGTACTTC. Encoded protein: CASSYSAGSPETQYF.

This clonotype turned up a few times. The gene calls are TRBV11-2 and TRBJ2-3; D is possibly TRBD1 (5 bases). V lost 8 bases to trimming and J lost 0 bases, with 15 bases between them. Germline values: CDR1 SGHAT, CDR2 FQNNGV. The CDR3 spans 15 residues. The DNA of the CDR3 is TGTGCCAGCGGACACAGGACAATTAGCACAGATACGCAGTATTTT. Translation: CASGHRTISTDTQYF.

The rearrangement links TRBV23-1 to TRBJ2-1; D perhaps matches TRBD1 (5 bases). TRBV23-1 is reported as an ORF; its role is uncertain. Trimming removed 0 bases from V and 5 bases from J, with 20 bases in between. This CDR3 contains 18 residues. CDR3 coding DNA: TGCGCCAGCAGTCAATCTGTTGCCCAACAGGCGATCCACAATGAGCAGTTCTTC. Translated, it gives CASSQSVAQQAIHNEQFF.

The chain combines TRBV28 with TRBJ1-1; D remains unclear. This CDR3 has 12 amino acids. Germline V gene data show CDR1 as MDHEN and CDR2 as SYDVKM. V lost 7 bases to trimming and J lost 5 bases, with 11 bases between them. CDR3 sequence: CASTPRMTEAFF. DNA for the CDR3: TGTGCCAGCACCCCACGTATGACTGAAGCTTTCTTT. The variable domain in full, with the rest retrieved from reference TRBV28 and TRBJ1-1, is DVKVTQSSRYLVKRTGEKVFLECVQDMDHENMFWYRQDPGLGLRLIYFSYDVKMKEKGDIPEGYSVSREKKERFSLILESASTNQTSMYLCASTPRMTEAFFGQGTRLTVV.

This chain uses TRBV28 with TRBJ2-3; 14 bases match TRBD2. Germline V CDR1 and CDR2: MDHEN, SYDVKM. After removal of 5 bases from V and 5 bases from J, the junction contained 9 bases not matched to a gene. The CDR3 sequence is 17 residues long. The CDR3, as DNA: TGTGCCAGCAGTCCCCCGAGGACTAGCGGGGGGCTAGATACGCAGTATTTT. This sequence encodes CASSPPRTSGGLDTQYF.

Concerning this clonotype itself: A junction end diverges from the germline sequence, so it may reflect a read error. The CDR3 reads CASRTGGVWYSPLHF. The DNA of the CDR3 is TGTGCCAGCAGGACAGGAGGAGTCTGGTATTCACCCCTCCACTTT. The chain links TRBV5-1 to TRBJ1-6; TRBD1 agrees at 7 bases. Per germline, CDR1 SGHRS and CDR2 YFSETQ. This CDR3 comprises 15 residues.

In this sample, this clonotype turned up many times. In DNA form, the CDR3 reads TGCAGTGCTAGAGGCAGGGGCCATCAGCCCCAGCATTTT. This gives the protein CSARGRGHQPQHF. The rearrangement links TRBV20-1 to TRBJ1-5; TRBD1 might be the D (6 bases). The V gene's germline CDR1 is DFQATT and CDR2 SNEGSKA (reference sequence). The CDR3 has 13 amino acids. The V gene lost 1 base and the J gene lost 5 bases, with 9 bases spanning the gap.

The chain has TRBV28 and TRBJ2-7; 9 nucleotides line up with TRBD1. The CDR3 covers 14 residues. V lost 10 bases and J lost 6; bases outside the gene matches: 13. Germline-derived CDR1 and CDR2 are MDHEN and SYDVKM. The CDR3 loop is CATQKGTGRGEQYF. The CDR3, as DNA: TGTGCCACCCAAAAAGGGACAGGGAGAGGCGAGCAGTACTTC.

This clonotype occurred many times. The genes are TRBV12-3 or TRBV12-4 and TRBJ2-7; D call uncertain. This CDR3 region has 13 residues. Trimming shortened V by 6 bases and J by 0 bases, and 9 bases separated the two germline ends. The CDR3 spells CASSLRASYEQYF. CDR3 nucleotides: TGTGCCAGCAGCTTAAGGGCCTCCTACGAGCAGTACTTC.

The V and J genes are TRBV4-3 and TRBJ1-5, with 11 bases fitting TRBD1. The V gene end was trimmed by 5 bases and the J gene end by 7 bases; junction bases not matched to a gene: 10. Germline V gives CDR1 LGHNA, CDR2 YSLEER. This CDR3 is 16 amino acids long. The CDR3 region is CASSNAWTGGAQPQHF. The CDR3 bases are TGCGCCAGCAGCAACGCATGGACAGGGGGCGCCCAGCCCCAGCATTTT.

In its sample, this clonotype was seen many times. The rearrangement uses TRBV6-5 and TRBJ1-2; a weak D match, TRBD1 (5 bases). Germline V gives CDR1 MNHEY, CDR2 SVGAGI. The CDR3 consists of 14 residues. The V end was cut by 6 bases, the J end by 0 bases, with 11 bases between. The CDR3 DNA reads as TGTGCCAGCAGCAACTGGGGGGCTAACTATGGCTACACCTTC. The encoded protein is CASSNWGANYGYTF.

This clonotype has only a few counts. The chain links TRBV2 to TRBJ1-1; 9 bases align to TRBD1. From germline, CDR1 is SNHLY and CDR2 FYNNEI. The CDR3 covers 16 residues. Trimming cost V 7 bases and J 1 base; bases outside gene matches: 10. CDR3 in amino acids: CASTRDRDQGNTEAFF. The CDR3 nucleotides are TGTGCCAGCACCAGGGACAGGGATCAAGGGAACACTGAAGCTTTCTTT.

This clonotype came up many times. This chain connects TRBV6-2 or TRBV6-3 to TRBJ2-7; tentatively, D is TRBD1 (5 bases). The germline V gene encodes CDR1 MNHEY and CDR2 SVGEGT. The CDR3 extends over 11 amino acids. The V end was cut by 6 bases, the J end by 6 bases, with 9 bases between. CDR3: CASRLQGEQYF. The CDR3, as DNA: TGTGCCAGCAGGCTTCAGGGCGAGCAGTACTTC.

This clonotype showed up just a few times. The chain couples TRBV5-4 to TRBJ2-2, with a weak D call TRBD1 (5 bases). This CDR3 comprises 14 residues. Germline CDR1 SGHNT, CDR2 YYREEE (reference sequence). The V gene lost 4 bases and the J gene lost 4 bases, with 11 bases spanning the gap. The CDR3 loop reads CASSEARVTGELFF. The CDR3 coding sequence is TGTGCCAGCAGCGAGGCCAGGGTCACCGGGGAGCTGTTTTTT.

The sample holds many counts of this clonotype. The germline gene is not matched at one end of the junction; a read error may be the cause. The chain recombines TRBV20-1 with TRBJ1-6, with 7 bases aligning to TRBD1. This CDR3 is 14 amino acids long. The germline V gene encodes CDR1 DFQATT and CDR2 SNEGSKA (reference sequence). CDR3 amino acids: CSARTDRDKSPLHF. The CDR3 region has the DNA TGCAGTGCTAGAACCGACAGGGATAAGTCACCCCTCCACTTT.

There are many counts of this clonotype. CDR3 coding DNA: TGTGCCAGCAGTGACAGGGGGCTGGGCGGGGAGCTGTTTTTT. This encodes CASSDRGLGGELFF. The rearrangement uses TRBV12-3 or TRBV12-4 and TRBJ2-2, with 10 bases lining up with TRBD1. V lost 5 bases, J lost 7 bases, and 4 bases stayed unmatched. The CDR3 is made up of 14 amino acids.

The table lists this clonotype with a few counts. This chain connects TRBV6-5 to TRBJ2-1; TRBD1 aligns across 11 bases. Germline CDR1 reads MNHEY; CDR2 reads SVGAGI. The V and J ends lost 4 bases and 5 bases, in that order; junction bases with no gene match: 4. The CDR3 consists of 15 residues. CDR3: CASSWTGGRDNEQFF. DNA for the CDR3: TGTGCCAGCAGTTGGACAGGGGGCAGGGACAATGAGCAGTTCTTC.

The rearrangement joins TRBV7-9 to TRBJ2-1; D perhaps matches TRBD1 (6 bases). The ends were cut back, 1 base at V and 6 bases at J, with 7 bases in the middle. This CDR3 contains 13 residues. Germline V gene data show CDR1 as SEHNR and CDR2 as FQNEAQ (reference sequence). CDR3 nucleotides: TGTGCCAGCAGCTTAGAAGGGGGCAATGAGCAGTTCTTC. Translating gives CASSLEGGNEQFF.

In its sample, this clonotype was seen many times. J is TRBJ2-7 and V is TRBV20-1; TRBD1 is a possible D gene (6 bases). The germline V gene has CDR1 DFQATT and CDR2 SNEGSKA (reference sequence). The CDR3 sequence is 13 residues long. V was shortened by 5 bases and J by 0 bases, with 11 bases between the two germline ends. The CDR3 region has the DNA TGCAGTGCTTTTGACAGGAGCTCCTACGAGCAGTACTTC. Protein: CSAFDRSSYEQYF.

This clonotype was seen at least ten times. V is TRBV7-2 and J is TRBJ2-3, with TRBD2 matching 10 bases. CDR3 length: 16 amino acids. The germline V gene encodes CDR1 SGHTA and CDR2 FQGNSA. The V segment lost 3 bases and the J segment 4 bases; nucleotides outside the gene matches: 7. In DNA form, the CDR3 reads TGTGCCAGCAGCTTCTATACTAGCGGGGCGGCAGATACGCAGTATTTT. Protein sequence: CASSFYTSGAADTQYF.

The chain links TRBV14 to TRBJ1-1; no clear D. The CDR3 consists of 13 residues. CDR1 is SGHDN and CDR2 is FVKESK in the germline V gene. V was pared by 1 base and J by 8 bases, with 11 bases between. The CDR3 sequence is CASSQGVWVEAFF. As DNA, the CDR3 is TGTGCCAGCAGCCAAGGGGTTTGGGTAGAAGCTTTCTTT.

This clonotype showed up many times. This sequence joins TRBV7-8 and TRBJ1-5; D is undetermined. There are 13 residues in the CDR3. Per germline, CDR1 SGHVS and CDR2 FQNEAQ. With 1 base removed from V and 5 bases from J, the gap between germline ends came to 6 bases. The CDR3 is CASSLVTHQPQHF. The CDR3, as DNA: TGTGCCAGCAGCTTAGTCACGCATCAGCCCCAGCATTTT.

This clonotype was recorded at least ten times. This chain uses TRBV7-3 with TRBJ1-2; 10 bases map to TRBD1. The CDR3 is 14 residues long. J lost 7 bases, V lost 5 bases, and 7 bases had no gene match. Germline CDR1 reads SGHTA; CDR2 reads FQGTGA. CDR3 amino acids: CASSPTGTGVGYTF. Here the CDR3 DNA reads TGTGCCAGCAGCCCCACCGGGACAGGGGTTGGCTACACCTTC.

The gene calls are TRBV6-6 and TRBJ2-4, with a weak D call TRBD2 (7 bases). Per the germline V gene, CDR1 is MNHNY and CDR2 is SVGAGI (reference sequence). Trimming took off 6 bases at V and 0 bases at J, with 18 bases between the two ends. CDR3 size: 17 residues. This chain's CDR3 is CASRHLGGGQAKNIQYF. CDR3 sequence (DNA): TGTGCCAGCAGACACCTAGGCGGGGGCCAAGCCAAAAACATTCAGTACTTC.

This clonotype was found many times. This chain connects TRBV9 to TRBJ1-5, with 8 bases that match TRBD1. Trimming at V came to 0 bases and at J to 7 bases, leaving 6 bases not matched to a gene. The CDR3 runs 15 residues. In germline, CDR1 is SGDLS, CDR2 YYNGEE. CDR3 amino acids: CASSVGTGSWQPQHF. The DNA for the CDR3 is TGTGCCAGCAGCGTAGGGACAGGGAGTTGGCAGCCCCAGCATTTT.

This clonotype occurred many times. This rearrangement joins TRBV18 to TRBJ2-2; D uncertain. The germline CDR1 and CDR2 sequences are KGHSH and LQKENI. This CDR3 spans 16 amino acids. Trimming removed 4 bases at V and 7 bases at J, with 19 bases between. CDR3 bases: TGTGCCAGCTCACTACAAAAAGCCCCCAACGGCGGGGAGCTGTTTTTT. This gives the protein CASSLQKAPNGGELFF.

This clonotype has just one count. The chain joins TRBV20-1 to TRBJ2-5; 13 nucleotides line up with TRBD2. In germline, CDR1 is DFQATT, CDR2 SNEGSKA (reference sequence). The CDR3 extends over 17 amino acids. V was clipped by 3 bases and J by 3 bases; unmatched bases: 10. This chain's CDR3 is CSARIGLAGENKETQYF. In nucleotides, the CDR3 is TGCAGTGCTAGGATCGGACTAGCGGGGGAGAACAAAGAGACCCAGTACTTC.

V is TRBV7-2 and J is TRBJ1-5; possible D gene TRBD1, 6 bases. V lost 0 bases and J lost 0, with 9 bases in between. Germline loops: CDR1 SGHTA, CDR2 FQGNSA. The CDR3 is 16 residues long. The CDR3 spells CASSLAGGYSNQPQHF. The CDR3 nucleotides read TGTGCCAGCAGCTTAGCGGGGGGCTATAGCAATCAGCCCCAGCATTTT.